The rows below give T cell receptor beta chains drawn from one sample of a study of tumor-infiltrating lymphocytes in oesophageal squamous cell carcinoma. TCRdb called the PCR reads again in MiXCR, with one record for every CDR3 protein. This table holds about 21,000 distinct CDR3 sequences, 35% to 45% found once. Sequencing input: esophageal tumor tissue. The receptors derive from a male donor with esophageal squamous cell carcinoma. CDR3s include the opening cysteine and the closing phenylalanine or tryptophan. D genes are given only for firm matches. The listing skips clone size in some rows; elsewhere it reads once, few, many or a size class.

CDR3 protein: CASSKWTSGTTYNEQYF
CDR3 DNA: TGTGCCAGCAGCAAATGGACTAGCGGGACTACCTACAATGAGCAGTACTTC
clone size: NA
J gene: TRBJ2-7
V gene: TRBV7-4
D gene: TRBD2

CDR3 protein: CATRGPRGNEQFF
CDR3 DNA: TGTGCCACCAGGGGGCCCCGGGGCAATGAGCAGTTCTTC
clone size: NA
J gene: TRBJ2-1
V gene: TRBV15
D gene: NA

CDR3 protein: CASSRDAANEKLFF
CDR3 DNA: TGCGCCAGCAGCAGGGACGCGGCTAATGAAAAACTGTTTTTT
clone size: NA
J gene: TRBJ1-4
V gene: TRBV5-1
D gene: NA

CDR3 protein: CASSPATDTQYF
CDR3 DNA: TGCGCCAGCAGTCCGGCCACAGATACGCAGTATTTT
clone size: many
J gene: TRBJ2-3
V gene: TRBV10-1
D gene: NA

CDR3 protein: CASSWTSQETQYF
CDR3 DNA: TGCGCCAGCAGCTGGACTAGCCAAGAGACCCAGTACTTC
clone size: many
J gene: TRBJ2-5
V gene: TRBV5-1
D gene: TRBD2

CDR3 protein: CASSLRTGYNEQFF
CDR3 DNA: TGTGCCAGCAGCCTCAGGACAGGGTACAATGAGCAGTTCTTC
clone size: NA
J gene: TRBJ2-1
V gene: TRBV11-3
D gene: TRBD1

CDR3 protein: CASSLGTANYGYTF
CDR3 DNA: TGTGCCAGCAGCTTAGGGACAGCTAACTATGGCTACACCTTC
clone size: NA
J gene: TRBJ1-2
V gene: TRBV7-4
D gene: NA

CDR3 protein: CASSHRENTEAFF
CDR3 DNA: TGTGCCAGCAGCCACAGGGAAAACACTGAAGCTTTCTTT
clone size: once
J gene: TRBJ1-1
V gene: TRBV6-1
D gene: NA

CDR3 protein: CAIKAPSLGTQYF
CDR3 DNA: TGTGCCATCAAAGCCCCAAGTTTGGGGACCCAGTACTTC
clone size: few
J gene: TRBJ2-5
V gene: TRBV10-3
D gene: NA

CDR3 protein: CASSLRGGDEQYF
CDR3 DNA: TGTGCCAGCAGCTTAAGAGGAGGGGACGAGCAGTACTTC
clone size: NA
J gene: TRBJ2-7
V gene: TRBV7-3
D gene: NA

CDR3 protein: CASSRKGADNEQYF
CDR3 DNA: TGTGCCAGTAGCAGAAAGGGGGCAGACAATGAGCAGTACTTC
clone size: NA
J gene: TRBJ2-5
V gene: TRBV19
D gene: TRBD1

CDR3 protein: CASSVTSGVNNEQFF
CDR3 DNA: TGTGCCAGCAGCGTCACTAGCGGGGTTAACAATGAGCAGTTCTTC
clone size: many
J gene: TRBJ2-1
V gene: TRBV7-2
D gene: TRBD2

CDR3 protein: CASRGGRVYNEQFF
CDR3 DNA: TGTGCCAGTAGGGGCGGGAGGGTTTACAATGAGCAGTTCTTC
clone size: many
J gene: TRBJ2-1
V gene: TRBV19
D gene: TRBD2

CDR3 protein: CASSPSTGGITRRQYF
CDR3 DNA: TGCGCCAGCAGCCCTTCAACAGGGGGGATTACCAGGAGACAGTACTTC
clone size: few
J gene: TRBJ2-5
V gene: TRBV5-1
D gene: TRBD1

CDR3 protein: CASDRGQGFEDTQYF
CDR3 DNA: TGTGCCAGCGACCGGGGACAGGGATTTGAGGATACGCAGTATTTT
clone size: many
J gene: TRBJ2-3
V gene: TRBV18
D gene: TRBD1

CDR3 protein: CASSQTGTGQNYGYTF
CDR3 DNA: TGCGCCAGCAGCCAAACCGGGACAGGTCAAAACTATGGCTACACCTTC
clone size: NA
J gene: TRBJ1-2
V gene: TRBV4-1
D gene: TRBD1

CDR3 protein: CASSLVGQVQETQYF
CDR3 DNA: TGTGCCAGCAGCTTAGTAGGACAGGTACAAGAGACCCAGTACTTC
clone size: NA
J gene: TRBJ2-5
V gene: TRBV7-6
D gene: TRBD1

CDR3 protein: CASSSHLEGEQFF
CDR3 DNA: TGTGCCAGCAGTTCCCATCTAGAGGGTGAGCAGTTCTTC
clone size: NA
J gene: TRBJ2-1
V gene: TRBV12-3/TRBV12-4
D gene: NA

CDR3 protein: CASSPGQGGGKLFF
CDR3 DNA: TGTGCCAGCAGCCCTGGACAGGGTGGAGGGAAACTGTTTTTT
clone size: many
J gene: TRBJ1-4
V gene: TRBV7-2
D gene: TRBD1

CDR3 protein: CASSYFPGAGEQYF
CDR3 DNA: TGTGCCAGCAGTTACTTCCCAGGGGCAGGAGAGCAGTACTTC
clone size: NA
J gene: TRBJ2-4
V gene: TRBV6-8
D gene: NA

CDR3 protein: CASSPTGDPSGNEQFF
CDR3 DNA: TGCGCCAGCAGCCCTACAGGGGACCCAAGTGGCAATGAGCAGTTCTTC
clone size: NA
J gene: TRBJ2-1
V gene: TRBV5-1
D gene: TRBD1

CDR3 protein: CASRAGEGSSYEQYF
CDR3 DNA: TGTGCCAGCAGGGCGGGGGAGGGCTCTTCCTACGAGCAGTACTTC
clone size: NA
J gene: TRBJ2-7
V gene: TRBV2
D gene: TRBD2

CDR3 protein: CASSQGQGNTEAFF
CDR3 DNA: TGTGCCAGCAGTCAAGGACAGGGGAACACTGAAGCTTTCTTT
clone size: many
J gene: TRBJ1-1
V gene: TRBV7-9
D gene: TRBD1

CDR3 protein: CASRGRYEQYF
CDR3 DNA: TGTGCCAGCAGGGGACGCTACGAGCAGTACTTC
clone size: many
J gene: TRBJ2-7
V gene: TRBV27
D gene: NA

CDR3 protein: CASSRQEANEKLFF
CDR3 DNA: TGTGCCAGCAGCCGACAGGAGGCTAATGAAAAACTGTTTTTT
clone size: many
J gene: TRBJ1-4
V gene: TRBV6-1
D gene: NA

CDR3 protein: CASSPKQVQGGGNEQFF
CDR3 DNA: TGTGCCAGCTCACCAAAGCAGGTACAGGGGGGCGGCAATGAGCAGTTCTTC
clone size: NA
J gene: TRBJ2-1
V gene: TRBV18
D gene: TRBD1

CDR3 protein: CASSERGTISGANVLTF
CDR3 DNA: TGTGCCAGCAGCGAGCGGGGGACAATCTCTGGGGCCAACGTCCTGACTTTC
clone size: few
J gene: TRBJ2-6
V gene: TRBV9
D gene: TRBD2

CDR3 protein: CASSFIAGDLSTGELYF
CDR3 DNA: TGTGCCAGCAGTTTTATAGCGGGGGACTTGAGCACCGGGGAGCTGTACTTC
clone size: NA
J gene: TRBJ2-5
V gene: TRBV12-3/TRBV12-4
D gene: TRBD2

CDR3 protein: CATSRDRGRGETQYF
CDR3 DNA: TGTGCCACCAGCAGAGACAGGGGAAGGGGGGAGACCCAGTACTTC
clone size: NA
J gene: TRBJ2-5
V gene: TRBV15
D gene: NA

CDR3 protein: CASSRDSDSPFHF
CDR3 DNA: TGCGCCAGCAGCCGGGACAGCGATTCACCCTTCCACTTC
clone size: NA
J gene: TRBJ2-7
V gene: TRBV5-1
D gene: TRBD1

CDR3 protein: CASRAGLLSGELFF
CDR3 DNA: TGTGCCAGCAGGGCCGGACTGCTCAGCGGGGAGCTGTTTTTT
clone size: few
J gene: TRBJ2-2
V gene: TRBV2
D gene: NA

CDR3 protein: CASSSRTGTTYEQYF
CDR3 DNA: TGTGCCAGCAGCTCCCGGACGGGAACCACCTACGAGCAGTACTTC
clone size: few
J gene: TRBJ2-7
V gene: TRBV7-6
D gene: NA

CDR3 protein: CASSATNEKLFF
CDR3 DNA: TGTGCCAGCAGCGCAACTAATGAAAAACTGTTTTTT
clone size: NA
J gene: TRBJ1-4
V gene: TRBV7-3
D gene: NA

CDR3 protein: CASTIGLGQGQETQYF
CDR3 DNA: TGTGCCAGCACCATAGGGTTAGGACAGGGGCAAGAGACCCAGTACTTC
clone size: once
J gene: TRBJ2-5
V gene: TRBV5-5
D gene: TRBD1

CDR3 protein: CASSTEATRAWNEQFF
CDR3 DNA: TGTGCCAGCAGCACCGAAGCGACTCGAGCATGGAATGAGCAGTTCTTC
clone size: NA
J gene: TRBJ2-1
V gene: TRBV7-3
D gene: NA

CDR3 protein: CASSRDVGGLNTEAFF
CDR3 DNA: TGCGCCAGCAGCCGGGACGTGGGGGGGCTTAACACTGAAGCTTTCTTT
clone size: few
J gene: TRBJ1-1
V gene: TRBV5-1
D gene: NA

CDR3 protein: CASSDPGLAGGGTDTQYF
CDR3 DNA: TGTGCCAGCAGTGACCCGGGACTAGCGGGAGGGGGCACAGATACGCAGTATTTT
clone size: many
J gene: TRBJ2-3
V gene: TRBV6-1
D gene: TRBD2

CDR3 protein: CASSLYIGSRVTDTQYF
CDR3 DNA: TGTGCCAGCAGCTTATATATCGGGAGTCGGGTGACAGATACGCAGTATTTT
clone size: NA
J gene: TRBJ2-3
V gene: TRBV7-2
D gene: NA

CDR3 protein: CASSDRYLATDTQYF
CDR3 DNA: TGTGCCAGCAGTGACCGGTACCTGGCCACAGATACGCAGTATTTT
clone size: many
J gene: TRBJ2-3
V gene: TRBV6-1
D gene: NA

CDR3 protein: CASSESRTATYNDRFF
CDR3 DNA: TGCGCCAGCAGTGAGTCGAGGACGGCGACCTACAATGACCGGTTCTTC
clone size: NA
J gene: TRBJ2-5
V gene: TRBV10-1
D gene: NA

CDR3 protein: CASSLGMGSRTGYTF
CDR3 DNA: TGCGCCAGCAGCTTGGGTATGGGATCTCGAACGGGCTACACCTTC
clone size: many
J gene: TRBJ1-2
V gene: TRBV5-1
D gene: NA